These T cell receptor beta chains were read from a single sample in a study of blood T cell repertoires in COVID-19. The repertoire was sequenced with immunoSEQ multiplex PCR; TCRdb's copy has only in-frame clones and lacks some. The sample has 250,000 to 300,000 clones, roughly 90% seen once. Sequencing used PBMCs or T cells enriched from blood (not recorded which). The receptors derive from a woman aged 40-49 years who had recovered from COVID-19. Both conserved end residues are part of each CDR3. Each record gives: V gene, CDR3 protein.

>TRBV2
CATGVTNEKLFF
>TRBV7-9
CASSFSSNQPQHF
>TRBV3-1/TRBV3-2
CASSLRGGNTGELFF
>TRBV5-1
CASSPNRQGRMNTEAFF
>TRBV19
CASSTSGNSYNEQFF
>TRBV11-2
CASSLATWTGDTEAFF
>TRBV18
CASDNQYSNQPQHF
>TRBV6-5
CASSPSGSSYNEQFF
>TRBV6-5
CASSYTPGGRGEQFF
>TRBV6-1
CASSDRGPNQPQHF
>TRBV10-3
CAISEWAKSYGYTF
>TRBV9
CASSAGTTLQETQYF
>TRBV5-1
CASSSARVDLNTEAFF
>TRBV10-3
CAIRDREGTF
>TRBV6-5
CASGRTVEDAGYTF